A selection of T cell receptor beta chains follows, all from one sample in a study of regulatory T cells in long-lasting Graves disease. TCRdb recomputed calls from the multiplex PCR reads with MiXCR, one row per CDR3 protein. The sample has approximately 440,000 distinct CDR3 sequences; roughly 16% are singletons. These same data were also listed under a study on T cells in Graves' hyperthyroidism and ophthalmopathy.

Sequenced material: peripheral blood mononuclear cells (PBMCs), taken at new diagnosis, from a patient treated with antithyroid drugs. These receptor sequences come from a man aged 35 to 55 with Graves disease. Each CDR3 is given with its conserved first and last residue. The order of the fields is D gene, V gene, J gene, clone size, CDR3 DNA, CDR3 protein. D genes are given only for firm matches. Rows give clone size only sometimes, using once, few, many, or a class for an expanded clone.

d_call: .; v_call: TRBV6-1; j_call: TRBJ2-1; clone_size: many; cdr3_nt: TGTGCCAGCAGTAGTCGGACGCCGCACAATGAGCAGTTCTTC; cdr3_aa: CASSSRTPHNEQFF
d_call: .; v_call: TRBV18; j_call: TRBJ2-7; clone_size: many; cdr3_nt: TGTGCCAGCTCACCACCGAACTACCCCTACGAGCAGTACTTC; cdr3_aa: CASSPPNYPYEQYF
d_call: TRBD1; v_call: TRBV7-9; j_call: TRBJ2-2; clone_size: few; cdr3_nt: TGTGCCAGCAGCGTCGGGACAGGGCCCGCCGGGGAGCTGTTTTTT; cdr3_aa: CASSVGTGPAGELFF
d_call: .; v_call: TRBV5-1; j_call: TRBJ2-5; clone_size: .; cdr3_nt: TGCGCCAGCCGCAATACCGGGACGGCTCAAGAGACCCAGTACTTC; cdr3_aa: CASRNTGTAQETQYF
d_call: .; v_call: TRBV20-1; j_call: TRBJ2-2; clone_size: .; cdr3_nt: TGCAGTGCTTTTAAGGGGAACACCGGGGAGCTGTTTTTT; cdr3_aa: CSAFKGNTGELFF
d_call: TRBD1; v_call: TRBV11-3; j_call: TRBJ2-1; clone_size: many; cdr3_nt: TGTGCCAGCAGCCTTCGGGGACAGGGAACCTACAATGAGCAGTTCTTC; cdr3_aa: CASSLRGQGTYNEQFF
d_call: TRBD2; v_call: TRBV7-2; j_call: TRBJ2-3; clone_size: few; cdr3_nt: TGTGCCAGCAGCTTATCCGGCGGGAGGGTTGGAGATACGCAGTATTTT; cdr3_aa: CASSLSGGRVGDTQYF
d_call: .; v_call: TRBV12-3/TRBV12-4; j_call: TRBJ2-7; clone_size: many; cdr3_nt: TGTGCCAGCAGTTGGGGGGGCGGGAGCCCGTACGAGCAGTACTTC; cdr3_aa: CASSWGGGSPYEQYF
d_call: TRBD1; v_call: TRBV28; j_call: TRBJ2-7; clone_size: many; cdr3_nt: TGTGCCAGCAGTTCAACAGGGGACGGTTACTTC; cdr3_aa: CASSSTGDGYF
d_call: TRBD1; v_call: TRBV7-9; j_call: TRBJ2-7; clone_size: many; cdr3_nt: TGTGCCAGCAGCCACCCGGACAGGGGGTACGAGCAGTACTTC; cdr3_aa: CASSHPDRGYEQYF
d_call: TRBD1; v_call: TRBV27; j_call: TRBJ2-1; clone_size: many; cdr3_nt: TGTGCCAGCAGTTTAATGTCGCGCCAGGGGGCAGACAATGAGCAGTTCTTC; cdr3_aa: CASSLMSRQGADNEQFF
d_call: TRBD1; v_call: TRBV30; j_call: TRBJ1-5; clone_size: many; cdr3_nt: TGTGCCTGGAGGGGGACAGATCCCAATCAGCCCCAGCATTTT; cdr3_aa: CAWRGTDPNQPQHF
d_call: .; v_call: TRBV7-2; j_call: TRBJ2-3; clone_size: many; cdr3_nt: TGTGCCAGCAGCCAGGGACTTTCCACAGATACGCAGTATTTT; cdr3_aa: CASSQGLSTDTQYF
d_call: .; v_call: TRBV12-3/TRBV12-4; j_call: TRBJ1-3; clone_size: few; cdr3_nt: TGTGCCAGCAGTACCACTACCGGGCTCGGAAACGCCATATATTTT; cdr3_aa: CASSTTTGLGNAIYF
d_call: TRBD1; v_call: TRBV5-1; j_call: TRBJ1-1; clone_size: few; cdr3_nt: TGCGCCAGCAGCCACAGAGGACAGGGAATGCGGACTGAAGCTTTCTTT; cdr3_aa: CASSHRGQGMRTEAFF
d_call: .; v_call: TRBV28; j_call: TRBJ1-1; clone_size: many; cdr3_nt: TGTGCCAGCACCTTAGGAACCACTGAAGCTTTCTTT; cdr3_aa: CASTLGTTEAFF
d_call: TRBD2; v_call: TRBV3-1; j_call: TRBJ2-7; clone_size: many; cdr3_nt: TGTGCCAGCAGCCCGAGGACTAGCGGGATGGACTACGAGCAGTACTTC; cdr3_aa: CASSPRTSGMDYEQYF
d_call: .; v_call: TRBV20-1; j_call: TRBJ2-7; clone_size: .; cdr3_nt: TGCAGTGCTAGAAAGGACAGTTACGAGCAGTACTTC; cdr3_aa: CSARKDSYEQYF